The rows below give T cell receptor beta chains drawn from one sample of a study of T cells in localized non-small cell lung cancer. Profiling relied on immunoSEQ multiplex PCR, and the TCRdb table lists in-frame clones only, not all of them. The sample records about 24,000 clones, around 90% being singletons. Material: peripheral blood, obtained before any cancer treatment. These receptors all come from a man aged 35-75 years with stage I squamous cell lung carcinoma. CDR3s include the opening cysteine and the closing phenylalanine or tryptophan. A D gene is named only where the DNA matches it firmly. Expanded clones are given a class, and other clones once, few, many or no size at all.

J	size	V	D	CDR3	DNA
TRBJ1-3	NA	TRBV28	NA	CASSSSKTRREKYF	TGTGCCAGCAGTTCCAGTAAGACCCGAAGGGAGAAATATTTT
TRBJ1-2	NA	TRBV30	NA	CAWSDGSRNTF	TGTGCCTGGAGTGATGGCAGCAGGAACACCTTC
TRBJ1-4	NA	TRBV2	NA	CASNRGGGDNEKLFF	TGTGCCAGCAATCGCGGTGGAGGAGATAATGAAAAACTGTTTTTT
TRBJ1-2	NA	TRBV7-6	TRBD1	CASSLGQGNGYTF	TGTGCCAGCAGCTTGGGACAGGGGAATGGCTACACCTTC
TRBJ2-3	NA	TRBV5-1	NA	CASSPAVSTDTQYF	TGCGCCAGCAGCCCTGCAGTTAGCACAGATACGCAGTATTTT
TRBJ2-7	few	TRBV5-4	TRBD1	CASSARDRVYEQYF	TGTGCCAGCAGCGCCCGGGACAGGGTCTACGAGCAGTACTTC
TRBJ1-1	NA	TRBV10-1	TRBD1	CASSGEAGGLATEAFF	TGCGCCAGCAGTGGGGAGGCAGGGGGCTTGGCCACTGAAGCTTTCTTT
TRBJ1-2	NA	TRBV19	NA	CASSINWAGSSYGYTF	TGTGCCAGTAGTATAAACTGGGCGGGTTCCTCCTATGGCTACACCTTC
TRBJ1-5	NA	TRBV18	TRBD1	CASSPPGIGTGVTQPQHF	TGTGCCAGCTCACCACCGGGAATAGGGACAGGGGTTACTCAGCCCCAGCATTTT
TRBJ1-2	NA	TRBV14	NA	CASSQDRGGSYGYTF	TGTGCCAGCAGCCAAGACCGGGGGGGTAGCTATGGCTACACCTTC
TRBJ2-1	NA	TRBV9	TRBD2	CASSPGRRGGENEQFF	TGTGCCAGCAGCCCCGGGAGACGGGGAGGGGAAAATGAGCAGTTCTTC
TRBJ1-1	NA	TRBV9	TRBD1	CASSVGQGTEAFF	TGTGCCAGCAGCGTAGGACAGGGCACTGAAGCTTTCTTT
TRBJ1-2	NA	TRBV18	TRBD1	CASSPTGTGIGDGIYGYTF	TGTGCCAGCTCACCTACCGGGACAGGAATTGGGGATGGGATCTATGGCTACACCTTC
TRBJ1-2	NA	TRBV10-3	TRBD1	CAISAPPGTGYGYTF	TGTGCCATCAGTGCTCCCCCCGGGACAGGGTATGGCTACACCTTC
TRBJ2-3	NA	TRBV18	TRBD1	CASSLDRESTQYF	TGTGCCAGCTCACTGGACAGGGAGAGTACGCAGTATTTT
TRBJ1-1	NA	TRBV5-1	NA	CASSSLTVSNTEAFF	TGCGCCAGCAGCTCGTTGACAGTTTCGAACACTGAAGCTTTCTTT
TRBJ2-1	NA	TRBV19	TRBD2	CASSILAASYNEQFF	TGTGCCAGTAGTATCCTAGCGGCCTCCTACAATGAGCAGTTCTTC
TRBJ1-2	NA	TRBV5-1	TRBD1	CASSLLQGGNGYTF	TGCGCCAGCAGCTTGCTACAGGGGGGCAATGGCTACACCTTC
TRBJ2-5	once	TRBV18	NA	CASSLFALRTYQETQYF	TGTGCCAGCTCACTTTTCGCACTGCGAACATACCAAGAGACCCAGTACTTC
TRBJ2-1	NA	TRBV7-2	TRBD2	CASGDAGGYEQFF	TGTGCCAGCGGGGATGCGGGGGGATATGAGCAGTTCTTC
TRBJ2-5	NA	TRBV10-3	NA	CAARRGAGETQYF	TGTGCCGCCCGGAGGGGGGCGGGAGAGACCCAGTACTTC
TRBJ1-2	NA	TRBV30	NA	CAWSVRQGNYGYTF	TGTGCCTGGAGTGTACGTCAGGGGAACTATGGCTACACCTTC
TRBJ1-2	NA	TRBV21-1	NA	CASSALGLPNYGYTF	TGTGCCAGCAGCGCCCTCGGCCTACCTAACTATGGCTACACCTTC
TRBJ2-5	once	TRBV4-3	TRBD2	CASSQDRERGGETQYF	TGCGCCAGCAGCCAAGATCGGGAGCGGGGGGGGGAGACCCAGTACTTC
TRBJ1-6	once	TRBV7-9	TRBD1	CASSQRQGGNSPLHF	TGTGCCAGCAGCCAGAGACAGGGAGGGAATTCACCCCTCCACTTT